The 3 T cell receptor beta chains below were found in one sample sequenced in a study of beta chain features in type 1 diabetes. Study-level findings and limits: Moderate yet significant TCRB CDR3 shortening was seen in Type 1 diabetes patients in all four CD4+ subsets.

Their antigens remain unidentified. The entirety of the isolated RNA underwent reverse transcription, so expressed TCRB transcripts were sequenced. The table came from immunoSEQ multiplex PCR; TCRdb's copy has only in-frame clones and leaves some out. The table records 300,000 or so clones, approximately 12% of them present only once. The sequenced sample was naive CD4+ T cells from blood. The receptor set was obtained from a woman under 30 with type 1 diabetes.

This clone was observed a handful of times. The rearrangement joins TRBV28 to TRBJ2-1; D unclear. The germline CDR1 and CDR2 sequences are MDHEN and SYDVKM. V was trimmed by 6 bases and J by 0 bases, leaving 9 bases between them. The CDR3 runs 14 residues. CDR3 DNA sequence: TGTGCCAGCAGCCTACAGATCTCCTACAATGAGCAGTTCTTC. It translates to CASSLQISYNEQFF. The full variable domain, in which reference TRBV28 and TRBJ2-1 provide the parts outside the CDR3, is DVKVTQSSRYLVKRTGEKVFLECVQDMDHENMFWYRQDPGLGLRLIYFSYDVKMKEKGDIPEGYSVSREKKERFSLILESASTNQTSMYLCASSLQISYNEQFFGPGTRLTVL.

V gene TRBV5-1 combines with J gene TRBJ2-5, with D possibly TRBD2 on 5 matching bases. V lost 2 bases and J lost 5, with 16 bases in between. The germline V gene encodes CDR1 SGHRS and CDR2 YFSETQ. This CDR3 has 15 residues. CDR3: CASSFPGLGPETQYF. CDR3 DNA sequence: TGCGCCAGCAGCTTCCCCGGACTGGGCCCGGAGACCCAGTACTTC.

Only a few counts were recorded for this clone. This rearrangement joins TRBV27 to TRBJ2-1; 8 bases agree with TRBD2. The CDR3 sequence is 14 residues long. In germline, CDR1 is MNHEY, CDR2 SMNVEV (reference sequence). The V segment lost 7 bases and the J segment 4 bases; nucleotides outside the gene matches: 6. This chain's CDR3 is CASIGTRYYNEQFF. CDR3 in DNA: TGTGCCAGCATCGGGACTAGGTATTACAATGAGCAGTTCTTC.